This T cell receptor (beta chain) was retrieved from a study of early T cells in non-severe SARS-CoV-2 infection. Study at large: Sequencing of unsorted whole blood was done on bulk RNA, leaving chains unpaired. Findings and limits, study-wide: Comparison of clonotypes with VDJdb favored anti-spike CD8 responses while missing private and CD4 specificities.

Individual cDNA molecules were tagged with unique molecular identifiers, the study reported. TCRdb processed the 5' RACE reads anew with MiXCR; each CDR3 protein has one entry. The sample records about 60,000 distinct CDR3 sequences, about 9.1% being singletons. Comment on this clonotype: Antigen specificity is unknown.

The sample comprised whole blood. This TCR derives from an adult who was a healthcare worker with PCR-confirmed SARS-CoV-2 infection or an uninfected control (not recorded which).

CDR3 amino acids: CASSQVLAGVPPTDTQYF. The DNA of the CDR3 is TGTGCCAGCAGCCAAGTACTAGCGGGAGTGCCCCCCACAGATACGCAGTATTTT. The rearrangement links TRBV3-1 to TRBJ2-3; TRBD2 matches 11 bases. The germline gives CDR1 LGHDT, CDR2 YNNKEL (reference sequence). V lost 1 base and J lost 2; bases outside the gene matches: 8. This CDR3 is 18 amino acids long.